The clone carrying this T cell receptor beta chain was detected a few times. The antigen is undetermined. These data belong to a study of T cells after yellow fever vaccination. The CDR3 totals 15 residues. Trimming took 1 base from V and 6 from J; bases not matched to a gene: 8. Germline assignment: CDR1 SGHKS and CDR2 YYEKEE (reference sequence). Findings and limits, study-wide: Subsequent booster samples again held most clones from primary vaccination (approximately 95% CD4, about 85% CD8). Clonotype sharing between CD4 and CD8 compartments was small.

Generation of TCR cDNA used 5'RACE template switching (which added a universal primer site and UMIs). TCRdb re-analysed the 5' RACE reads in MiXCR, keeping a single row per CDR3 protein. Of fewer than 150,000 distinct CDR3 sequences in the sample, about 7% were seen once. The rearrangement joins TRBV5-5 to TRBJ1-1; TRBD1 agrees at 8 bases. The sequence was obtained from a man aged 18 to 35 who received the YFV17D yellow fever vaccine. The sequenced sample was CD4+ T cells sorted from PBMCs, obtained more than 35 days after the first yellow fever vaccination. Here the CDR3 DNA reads TGTGCCAGCAGCTTGAGGCAGGGGGCCTTCGCTGAAGCTTTCTTT. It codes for CASSLRQGAFAEAFF.